Listed below are T cell receptor beta chains from one sample, sequenced in a study of response to subunit inactivated influenza vaccine. Each CDR3 protein is one row after TCRdb ran MiXCR on the RT-PCR reads. The sample holds roughly 780,000 distinct CDR3 sequences, approximately 17% seen once. Sequenced material: PBMCs from blood, taken 5 to 6 days after vaccination. The source is a man aged 50 or older who received an inactivated influenza vaccine. Both conserved end residues are part of each CDR3. The D gene is left open where the match is weak. Size is stated for part of the rows, as once, few or many counts, or as a class when the clone is expanded.

TRBJ1-1 few TRBD1 TRBV18 CASSRDRGDGTEAFF TGTGCCAGCTCAAGGGACAGGGGAGACGGCACTGAAGCTTTCTTT
TRBJ2-3 NA TRBD2 TRBV20-1 CSALTSGRLDTQYF TGCAGTGCGCTGACTAGCGGGAGGCTAGATACGCAGTATTTT
TRBJ2-3 NA TRBD2 TRBV4-1 CASSQGLQRGADTQYF TGCGCCAGCAGCCAAGGCCTCCAGCGGGGGGCAGATACGCAGTATTTT
TRBJ2-7 few NA TRBV5-1 CASSLGDSYTYEQYF TGCGCCAGCAGCTTGGGGGACTCCTATACCTACGAGCAGTACTTC
TRBJ1-2 NA TRBD1 TRBV20-1 CSASSRTGSYGYTF TGCAGTGCTAGCTCCAGGACAGGGTCCTATGGCTACACCTTC
TRBJ1-5 few NA TRBV10-3 CAISANTDQPQHF TGTGCCATCAGTGCGAACACTGATCAGCCCCAGCATTTT
TRBJ1-1 NA NA TRBV12-3/TRBV12-4 CASSLAWNAEAFF TGTGCCAGCAGCCTCGCCTGGAACGCTGAAGCTTTCTTT
TRBJ2-7 few NA TRBV7-2 CASSLEGQRGEQYF TGTGCCAGCAGCCTAGAGGGACAAAGGGGGGAGCAGTACTTC
TRBJ1-6 few NA TRBV6-5 CASSYSALSSYNSPLHF TGTGCCAGCAGTTACTCGGCATTAAGCTCCTATAATTCACCCCTCCACTTT
TRBJ2-3 NA TRBD2 TRBV20-1 CSASKSSGDSTDTQYF TGCAGTGCTAGCAAAAGTAGCGGGGACAGCACAGATACGCAGTATTTT
TRBJ1-4 many NA TRBV6-5 CASSYWSGRGNEKLFF TGTGCCAGCAGTTACTGGTCGGGACGCGGTAATGAAAAACTGTTTTTT
TRBJ1-3 NA NA TRBV6-2/TRBV6-3 CASSLGLHSGNTIYF TGTGCCAGCAGCCTGGGACTGCACTCTGGAAACACCATATATTTT
TRBJ2-7 NA NA TRBV4-1 CASSQGARVPRTEQYF TGCGCCAGCAGCCAAGGAGCCCGGGTCCCGCGGACAGAGCAGTACTTC
TRBJ1-5 many NA TRBV21-1 CATGASSNQPQHF TGTGCCACAGGGGCCTCGAGCAATCAGCCCCAGCATTTT
TRBJ1-6 few NA TRBV20-1 CSALGPWVDWNSPLHF TGCAGTGCCCTAGGCCCTTGGGTTGATTGGAATTCACCCCTCCACTTT
TRBJ1-1 NA NA TRBV28 CASGAVMNTEAFF TGTGCCAGCGGGGCGGTGATGAACACTGAAGCTTTCTTT
TRBJ2-2 few TRBD1 TRBV20-1 CSAREQGARTGELFF TGCAGTGCTAGAGAACAGGGGGCAAGAACCGGGGAGCTGTTTTTT
TRBJ2-7 few NA TRBV27 CASRLASSYEQYF TGTGCCAGCAGGCTCGCAAGCTCCTACGAGCAGTACTTC
TRBJ2-2 few NA TRBV7-2 CASSPIVNTGELFF TGTGCCAGCAGCCCTATCGTGAACACCGGGGAGCTGTTTTTT
TRBJ1-1 many NA TRBV2 CASKMAENTEAFF TGTGCCAGCAAGATGGCCGAGAACACTGAAGCTTTCTTT
TRBJ2-5 NA NA TRBV7-2 CASSFGASVVETQYF TGTGCCAGCAGCTTCGGTGCTAGCGTTGTAGAGACCCAGTACTTC
TRBJ2-1 few TRBD1 TRBV20-1 CSARVTGNEQFF TGCAGTGCTAGAGTGACAGGGAATGAGCAGTTCTTC
TRBJ2-1 many NA TRBV18 CASSHQFNEQFF TGTGCCAGCTCACATCAGTTCAATGAGCAGTTCTTC
TRBJ2-7 many NA TRBV20-1 CSAMRQNYEQYF TGCAGTGCTATGCGGCAGAACTACGAGCAGTACTTC
TRBJ2-1 few TRBD2 TRBV6-2/TRBV6-3 CASHGGLAGNNEQFF TGTGCCAGCCATGGCGGGCTAGCGGGGAACAATGAGCAGTTCTTC
TRBJ2-3 NA NA TRBV9 CASSVERAADTQYF TGTGCCAGCAGCGTAGAAAGAGCCGCGGATACGCAGTATTTT
TRBJ2-5 many NA TRBV29-1 CSVGGRETQYF TGCAGCGTGGGGGGACGAGAGACCCAGTACTTC
TRBJ2-1 NA NA TRBV28 CASSLYRGTLSYNEQFF TGTGCCAGCAGTTTATATCGGGGAACCCTATCCTACAATGAGCAGTTCTTC
TRBJ2-5 few NA TRBV6-5 CASSYSIGTRETQYF TGTGCCAGCAGTTACTCGATTGGGACGCGGGAGACCCAGTACTTC
TRBJ2-5 NA NA TRBV20-1 CSASRTDQETQYF TGCAGTGCTAGTCGGACAGACCAAGAGACCCAGTACTTC
TRBJ2-2 few TRBD2 TRBV4-3 CASSQEGSGRANTGELFF TGCGCCAGCAGCCAAGAGGGTAGCGGGAGGGCCAACACCGGGGAGCTGTTTTTT
TRBJ2-7 few TRBD1 TRBV6-1 CASRQVQGAYEQYF TGTGCCAGCAGGCAGGTACAGGGGGCGTACGAGCAGTACTTC
TRBJ2-3 NA NA TRBV24-1 CATSDSSLPSATDTQYF TGTGCCACCAGTGACTCATCATTACCCTCGGCCACAGATACGCAGTATTTT
TRBJ2-5 many TRBD1 TRBV20-1 CSAESRGIQETQYF TGCAGTGCCGAGAGCAGGGGGATCCAAGAGACCCAGTACTTC
TRBJ2-3 NA NA TRBV4-3 CASSQDLVSTDTQYF TGCGCCAGCAGCCAGGACTTAGTTAGCACAGATACGCAGTATTTT
TRBJ2-5 many TRBD2 TRBV5-5 CASSYDLAGGLIQETQYF TGTGCCAGCAGCTACGATCTAGCGGGGGGCCTAATACAAGAGACCCAGTACTTC
TRBJ2-1 many NA TRBV20-1 CSARAEADNEQFF TGCAGTGCTCGCGCCGAGGCAGACAATGAGCAGTTCTTC
TRBJ2-7 many TRBD1 TRBV5-1 CASSFGQGTLHEQYF TGCGCCAGCAGCTTTGGACAGGGGACTCTCCACGAGCAGTACTTC
TRBJ2-3 once TRBD2 TRBV7-9 CASSPTGLAGTDTQYF TGTGCCAGCAGCCCCACGGGACTAGCGGGCACAGATACGCAGTATTTT
TRBJ2-3 NA TRBD2 TRBV27 CASSLWSSGGNTDTQYF TGTGCCAGCAGTTTATGGTCTAGCGGGGGGAACACAGATACGCAGTATTTT
TRBJ2-7 NA NA TRBV20-1 CSATGTWAYEQYF TGCAGTGCTACCGGGACCTGGGCCTACGAGCAGTACTTC
TRBJ2-5 NA TRBD2 TRBV2 CASSDLAGGRETQYF TGTGCCAGCAGTGACCTCGCGGGGGGGCGAGAGACCCAGTACTTC